This is a list of T cell receptor beta chains from one sample in a study of cytomegalovirus exposure and HLA in healthy donors. Assay: immunoSEQ multiplex PCR; the TCRdb copy retains only in-frame clones and omits some. The table includes over 90,000 clones, 73% detected once. Input material: PBMCs. Every receptor here comes from a man in his forties in good health and CMV-seronegative. CDR3s include the opening cysteine and the closing phenylalanine or tryptophan. A D gene is named only where the DNA matches it firmly. Rows give clone size only sometimes, using once, few, many, or a class for an expanded clone.

NA,NA,TRBV25-1,TRBJ1-1,TGTGCCAGCAGGAGAAACACTGAAGCTTTCTTT,CASRRNTEAFF
TRBD1,NA,TRBV6-6,TRBJ2-3,TGTGCCAGCGGAAAGCGACAGGGGGCATCAGATACGCAGTATTTT,CASGKRQGASDTQYF
NA,NA,TRBV19,TRBJ1-1,TGTGCCAGTAGTCTCGCGGACACGGCAGGGAACACTGAAGCTTTCTTT,CASSLADTAGNTEAFF
TRBD2,NA,TRBV7-9,TRBJ2-7,TGTGCCGTATTAGCGGGGGGGACCTACGAGCAGTACTTC,CAVLAGGTYEQYF
NA,once,TRBV5-1,TRBJ2-7,TGCGCCAGCAGCTTTGGGACCCGCGGGACCTACGAGCAGTACTTC,CASSFGTRGTYEQYF
NA,few,TRBV12-2,TRBJ2-2,TGTGCAAGTCGCTTAGCGCTCGGCAGGGGGCGCGGCGGGGAGCTGTTTTTT,CASRLALGRGRGGELFF
NA,once,TRBV5-4,TRBJ2-5,TGTGCCAGCAGCTCGTACTCTAAAGAGACCCAGTACTTC,CASSSYSKETQYF
TRBD2,NA,TRBV29-1,TRBJ2-7,TGCAGCGTTGGGGGGAGCGGGGTGACTTCCAACTACGAGCAGTACTTC,CSVGGSGVTSNYEQYF
NA,once,TRBV5-1,TRBJ2-1,TGCGCCAGCAGCTCAACGGACAGTTGGGGCTCCTACAATGAGCAGTTCTTC,CASSSTDSWGSYNEQFF
NA,NA,TRBV4-1,TRBJ1-5,TGCGCCAGCAGCCCCTCCCTCGTCGGGAAGAATCAGCCCCAGCATTTT,CASSPSLVGKNQPQHF
TRBD2,NA,TRBV7-2,TRBJ2-7,TGTGCCAGCAGCTTCAAAACTAGCGTCGAGCAGTACTTC,CASSFKTSVEQYF
TRBD2,NA,TRBV10-3,TRBJ2-7,TGTGCCATCAGTGAGGTTGCTAGCGGGGGGGCCATGTACGAGCAGTACTTC,CAISEVASGGAMYEQYF
NA,NA,TRBV7-9,TRBJ1-2,TGTGCCAGCCGAGAATACTATGGCTACACCTTC,CASREYYGYTF
TRBD1,NA,TRBV27,TRBJ2-7,TGTGCCAGCAGCTGGACAGGGGCAGGGCTCGAGCAGTACTTC,CASSWTGAGLEQYF
TRBD2,NA,TRBV28,TRBJ2-4,TGTGCCAGCAGTTTTTTGTACGGGGGGGCAGCCAAAAACATTCAGTACTTC,CASSFLYGGAAKNIQYF
NA,NA,TRBV6-5,TRBJ2-7,TGTGCCAGCAGTCCAGACATTAAACCCTACGAGCAGTACTTC,CASSPDIKPYEQYF
NA,few,TRBV7-2,TRBJ1-6,TGTGCCAGCAGCTTAAGGGAGGCGAGTTCACCCCTCCACTTT,CASSLREASSPLHF
NA,NA,TRBV27,TRBJ2-3,TGTGCCAGCAGTTTATCGAAAGGGGGTCTAGATACGCAGTATTTT,CASSLSKGGLDTQYF
NA,once,TRBV5-1,TRBJ1-6,TGCGCCAGCAGCTGGGGTCCTTCCCAAGGGGATAATTCACCCCTCCACTTT,CASSWGPSQGDNSPLHF
TRBD2,NA,TRBV5-1,TRBJ2-2,TGCGCCAGCAGCTCGCGACTAGCGGGGACCGGCGGGGAGCTGTTTTTT,CASSSRLAGTGGELFF
TRBD2,NA,TRBV5-4,TRBJ2-3,TGTGCCAGCAGCCTTATGCGGGGGGCTACGCAGTATTTT,CASSLMRGATQYF
NA,once,TRBV4-1,TRBJ1-1,TGCGCCAGCAGCCACATCACAGAGGGCACTGAAGCTTTCTTT,CASSHITEGTEAFF
TRBD1,NA,TRBV2,TRBJ1-2,TGTGCCAGCGGACGGACAGGGCTTTCTGCCTATGGCTACACCTTC,CASGRTGLSAYGYTF
NA,NA,TRBV30,TRBJ2-5,TGTGCCTGGAGTAGGGGAAGCCAAGAGACCCAGTACTTC,CAWSRGSQETQYF
TRBD1,NA,TRBV7-6,TRBJ2-1,TGTGCCAGCAGCTTCCTATGGGGGGACAGGGGGTTGGATGAGCAGTTCTTC,CASSFLWGDRGLDEQFF
TRBD2,NA,TRBV5-4,TRBJ2-5,TGTGCCAGCAGCCGAGGGACTAGCGGGCAAGAGACCCAGTACTTC,CASSRGTSGQETQYF